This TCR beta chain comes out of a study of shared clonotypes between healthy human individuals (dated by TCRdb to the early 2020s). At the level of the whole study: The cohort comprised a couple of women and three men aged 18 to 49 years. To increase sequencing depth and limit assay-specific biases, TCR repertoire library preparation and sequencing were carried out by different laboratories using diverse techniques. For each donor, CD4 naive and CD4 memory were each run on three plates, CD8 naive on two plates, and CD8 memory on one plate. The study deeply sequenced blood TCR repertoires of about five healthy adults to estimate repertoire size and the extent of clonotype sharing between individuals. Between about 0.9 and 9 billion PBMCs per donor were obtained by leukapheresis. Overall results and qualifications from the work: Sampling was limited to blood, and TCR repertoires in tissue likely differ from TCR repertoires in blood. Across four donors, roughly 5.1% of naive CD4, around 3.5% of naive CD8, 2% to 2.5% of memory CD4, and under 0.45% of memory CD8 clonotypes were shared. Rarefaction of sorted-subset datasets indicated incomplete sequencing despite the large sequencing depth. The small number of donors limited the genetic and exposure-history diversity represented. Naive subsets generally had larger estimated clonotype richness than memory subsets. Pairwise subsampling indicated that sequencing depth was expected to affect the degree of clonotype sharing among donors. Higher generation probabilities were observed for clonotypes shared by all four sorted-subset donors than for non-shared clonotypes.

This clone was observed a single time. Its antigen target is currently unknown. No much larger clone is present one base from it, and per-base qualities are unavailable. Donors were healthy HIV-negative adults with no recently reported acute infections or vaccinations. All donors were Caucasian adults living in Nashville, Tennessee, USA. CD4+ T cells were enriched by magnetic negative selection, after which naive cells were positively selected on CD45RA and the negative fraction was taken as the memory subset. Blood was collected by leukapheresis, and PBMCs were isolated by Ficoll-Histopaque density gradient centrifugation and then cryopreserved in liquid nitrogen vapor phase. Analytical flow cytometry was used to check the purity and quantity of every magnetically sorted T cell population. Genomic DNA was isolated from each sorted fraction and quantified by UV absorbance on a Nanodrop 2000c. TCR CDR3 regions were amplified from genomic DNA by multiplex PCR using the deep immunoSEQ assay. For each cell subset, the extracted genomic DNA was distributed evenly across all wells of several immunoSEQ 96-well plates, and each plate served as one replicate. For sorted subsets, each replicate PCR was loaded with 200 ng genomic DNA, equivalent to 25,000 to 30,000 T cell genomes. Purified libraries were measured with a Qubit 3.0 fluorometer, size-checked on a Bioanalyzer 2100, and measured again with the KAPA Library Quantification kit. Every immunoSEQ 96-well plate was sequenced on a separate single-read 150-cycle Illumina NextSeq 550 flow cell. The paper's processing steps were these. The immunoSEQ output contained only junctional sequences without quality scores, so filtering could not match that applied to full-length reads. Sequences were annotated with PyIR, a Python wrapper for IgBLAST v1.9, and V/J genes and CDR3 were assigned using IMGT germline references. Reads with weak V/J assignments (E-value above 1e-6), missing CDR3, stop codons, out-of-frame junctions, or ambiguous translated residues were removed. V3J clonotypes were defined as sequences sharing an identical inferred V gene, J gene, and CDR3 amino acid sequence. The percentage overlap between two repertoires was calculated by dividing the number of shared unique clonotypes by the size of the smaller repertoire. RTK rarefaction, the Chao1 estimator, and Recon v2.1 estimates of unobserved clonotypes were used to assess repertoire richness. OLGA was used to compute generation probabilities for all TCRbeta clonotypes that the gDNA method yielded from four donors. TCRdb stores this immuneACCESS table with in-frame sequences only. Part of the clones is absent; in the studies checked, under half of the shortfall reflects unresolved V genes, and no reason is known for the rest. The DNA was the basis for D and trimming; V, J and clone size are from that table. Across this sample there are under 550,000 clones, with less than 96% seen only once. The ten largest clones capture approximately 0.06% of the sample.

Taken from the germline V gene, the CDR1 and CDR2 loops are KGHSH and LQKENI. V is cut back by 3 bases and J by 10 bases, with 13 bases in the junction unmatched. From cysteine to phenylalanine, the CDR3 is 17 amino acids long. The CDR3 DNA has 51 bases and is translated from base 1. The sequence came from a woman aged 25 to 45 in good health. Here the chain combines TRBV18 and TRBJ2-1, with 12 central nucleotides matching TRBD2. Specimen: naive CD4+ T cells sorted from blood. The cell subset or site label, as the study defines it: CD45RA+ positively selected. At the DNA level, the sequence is TGTGCCAGCTCACCGAGGGGCCCTAGCGGGAGGGCCTCCGAGCAGTTCTTC. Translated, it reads CASSPRGPSGRASEQFF.